These 24 T cell receptor beta chains came from one sample sequenced in a study of patients and donors after allogeneic stem cell transplantation. A single record per CDR3 protein comes from TCRdb applying MiXCR to the RT-PCR reads. The sample yields 80,000 to 90,000 distinct CDR3 sequences, 45% to 50% seen once. The sample comprised blood, either unsorted or a sorted T cell fraction (not recorded which). The receptors originated from a human donor who was either an allogeneic HSCT recipient or a stem cell or donor lymphocyte infusion donor (not recorded which). It is not recorded whose cells these are; they may come from a transplant donor.

This clonotype was counted only a few times. This chain links TRBV9 with TRBJ1-3; D perhaps matches TRBD1 (6 bases). Germline-derived CDR1 and CDR2 are SGDLS and YYNGEE. The CDR3 consists of 15 residues. V was shortened by 5 bases and J by 0 bases, with 12 bases between the two germline ends. CDR3 in amino acids: CASSETGNSGNTIYF. For the CDR3, the DNA is TGTGCCAGCAGTGAAACAGGGAACTCTGGAAACACCATATATTTT.

There are a few counts of this clonotype. The chain employs TRBV18 and TRBJ1-5; TRBD1 aligns across 9 bases. CDR3 length: 16 residues. Germline CDR1 reads KGHSH; CDR2 reads LQKENI. V shed 5 bases, J shed 2 bases, and the junction held 7 bases outside the gene matches. CDR3 loop: CASSGDRVPGNQPQHF. The CDR3 nucleotides are TGTGCCAGCTCAGGGGACAGGGTTCCGGGCAATCAGCCCCAGCATTTT.

The chain has TRBV4-2 and TRBJ2-7, with D perhaps being TRBD1 or TRBD2 (5 bases each). The CDR3 is 13 amino acids. CDR1 is LGHNA and CDR2 is YNFKEQ in the germline V gene. Between the trimmed V and J ends, which lost 4 bases and 3 bases, there was a span of 10 bases. CDR3 DNA: TGTGCCAGCAGCCCTGGGACGGACTACGAGCAGTACTTC. Amino acid sequence: CASSPGTDYEQYF.

This clonotype was seen more than once but under ten times. The J gene is TRBJ1-3, the V gene TRBV28; TRBD1 is a possible D gene (5 bases). Trimming took 8 bases from V and 0 from J, leaving 11 bases between them. The germline V gene encodes CDR1 MDHEN and CDR2 SYDVKM. This CDR3 is built from 14 residues. The CDR3 DNA reads as TGTGCCAGCTGGGGGGTCCTCTCTGGAAACACCATATATTTT. Encoded protein: CASWGVLSGNTIYF.

The V call is TRBV12-3 or TRBV12-4, the J call TRBJ1-2; D is uncertain. Between the trimmed V and J ends, which lost 7 bases and 4 bases, there was a span of 16 bases. The CDR3 extends over 14 amino acids. The CDR3 nucleotides are TGTGCCAGCATTATACCGGGAGCTCTCTATGGCTACACCTTC. It is translated as CASIIPGALYGYTF.

The chain couples TRBV21-1 to TRBJ1-1; TRBD1 is the table's D call and was not checked against the DNA. TRBV21-1 is a recognized pseudogene. The CDR3 has 13 residues. The DNA of the CDR3 is TGTTTTTTTCCGGGACAGGGGGACACTGAAGCTTTCTTT. It encodes CFFPGQGDTEAFF.

This clonotype was recorded a few times. The chain combines TRBV20-1 with TRBJ1-2; D remains ambiguous. Trimming shortened V by 0 bases and J by 4 bases, and 12 bases separated the two germline ends. The CDR3 spans 14 residues. Germline V gives CDR1 DFQATT, CDR2 SNEGSKA (reference sequence). CDR3 DNA: TGCAGTGCTAGAGATGAGACTTACCTCTATGGCTACACCTTC. Translated: CSARDETYLYGYTF.

V usage is TRBV18 and J usage is TRBJ1-6, with 10 bases matching TRBD1. CDR1 is KGHSH, CDR2 LQKENI, per germline. V lost 6 bases and J lost 6; bases outside the gene matches: 5. There are 15 residues in the CDR3. As DNA, the CDR3 is TGTGCCAGCTCCCGAGACAGGGGGCCTAATTCACCCCTCCACTTT. Translating it yields CASSRDRGPNSPLHF.

This chain connects TRBV5-1 to TRBJ1-1; D uncertain. Germline V gene sequence: CDR1 SGHRS, CDR2 YFSETQ. The CDR3 is made up of 15 amino acids. V lost 0 bases to trimming and J lost 0 bases, with 9 bases between them. The DNA for the CDR3 is TGCGCCAGCAGCTTGGTAAACCCCCTGAACACTGAAGCTTTCTTT. Amino acid sequence: CASSLVNPLNTEAFF.

The genes are TRBV7-9 and TRBJ1-6; no definite D call. CDR1 is SEHNR, CDR2 FQNEAQ, per germline (reference sequence). Trimming shortened V by 5 bases and J by 4 bases, and 15 bases separated the two germline ends. The CDR3 loop spans 16 amino acids. The CDR3 protein is CASSPQRGDYNSPLHF. CDR3 sequence (DNA): TGTGCCAGCAGCCCGCAGAGAGGAGATTATAATTCACCCCTCCACTTT.

V is TRBV28 and J is TRBJ1-2; the match to TRBD1 covers 7 bases. CDR1 is MDHEN and CDR2 is SYDVKM in the germline V gene. CDR3 length: 12 amino acids. V lost 6 bases and J lost 6; bases outside the gene matches: 4. The CDR3 sequence: CASRQTGDGYTF. The CDR3 DNA is TGTGCCAGCAGACAAACAGGGGATGGCTACACCTTC.

The CDR3 is CASSLVSGLPADTQYF. The CDR3 DNA reads TGTGCCAGCAGCTTAGTCTCGGGCTTACCCGCAGATACGCAGTATTTT. The V and J genes are TRBV7-2 and TRBJ2-3; D call uncertain. The germline V gene encodes CDR1 SGHTA and CDR2 FQGNSA. The length of the CDR3 is 16 residues. Trimming removed 1 base from V and 4 bases from J, with 15 bases in between.

DNA of the CDR3: TGTGCCAGCAGCCGATCAGGAGGAGTCTATGGCTACACCTTC. Amino acids: CASSRSGGVYGYTF. This chain uses TRBV27 with TRBJ1-2; D uncertain. V shed 6 bases and J shed 4 bases, with 15 bases lying between them. Looked up from germline, CDR1 is MNHEY and CDR2 is SMNVEV (reference sequence). The CDR3 extends over 14 amino acids.

The V gene is TRBV4-3, the J gene TRBJ1-3; D is undetermined. This CDR3 has 16 residues. Trimming left V 0 bases short and J 5 bases short, with 14 bases between. Germline CDR1 reads LGHNA; CDR2 reads YSLEER. CDR3 sequence reads: CASSQDLAVRRNTIYF. The CDR3 nucleotides read TGCGCCAGCAGCCAAGATCTGGCAGTGAGGAGAAACACCATATATTTT.

V usage is TRBV14 and J usage is TRBJ2-7; 9 bases match TRBD2. CDR1 is SGHDN, CDR2 FVKESK, per germline. With V trimmed by 4 bases and J by 6 bases, 16 bases remained unmatched. The length of the CDR3 is 17 residues. CDR3: CASSLKQRLEREAEQYF. The CDR3 nucleotides are TGTGCCAGCAGCCTAAAGCAAAGGTTGGAGCGGGAGGCCGAGCAGTACTTC.

The chain combines TRBV4-3 with TRBJ2-4; D unclear. Germline V gene data show CDR1 as LGHNA and CDR2 as YSLEER. The CDR3 is 17 amino acids. Trimming cost V 4 bases and J 7 bases, with 23 bases left between them. CDR3 sequence: CASSPSRTPSRGNIQYF. In DNA, the CDR3 is TGCGCCAGCAGCCCTTCGCGGACGCCGAGTCGTGGGAACATTCAGTACTTC.

The chain combines TRBV15 with TRBJ1-4; D remains ambiguous. Trimming pared 4 bases from V and 8 bases from J, leaving 14 bases between. The CDR3 loop spans 14 amino acids. Germline lookup yields CDR1 LNHNV and CDR2 YYDKDF (reference sequence). The CDR3 nucleotides read TGTGCCACCAGCATATTCGGGGTGAGAGAAAAACTGTTTTTT. Encoded protein: CATSIFGVREKLFF.

DNA for the CDR3: TGTGCCAGCAGCCTCTATAATTCACCCCTCCACTTT. This codes for CASSLYNSPLHF. This rearrangement joins TRBV7-9 to TRBJ1-6; D is undetermined. Germline CDR1 and CDR2: SEHNR and FQNEAQ (reference sequence). CDR3 length: 12 amino acids. V lost 5 bases and J lost 3, with 2 bases in between.

The chain has TRBV10-3 and TRBJ1-5; no definite D call. The CDR3 has 14 amino acids. Per germline, CDR1 ENHRY and CDR2 SYGVKD. V was trimmed by 3 bases and J by 0 bases, leaving 6 bases between them. Written as DNA, the CDR3 is TGTGCCATCAGTGAAACAATTAGCAATCAGCCCCAGCATTTT. Its translation: CAISETISNQPQHF.

The gene calls are TRBV11-2 and TRBJ1-1; 7 positions agree with TRBD1. The V gene end was trimmed by 1 base and the J gene end by 0 bases; junction bases not matched to a gene: 14. The germline gives CDR1 SGHAT, CDR2 FQNNGV. This CDR3 comprises 19 residues. CDR3 in DNA: TGTGCCAGCAGCTTAGTTCCCCGACAGGGCCACCAATTGAACACTGAAGCTTTCTTT. Translation: CASSLVPRQGHQLNTEAFF. The complete variable domain, with remaining parts taken from reference TRBV11-2 and TRBJ1-1, reads EAGVAQSPRYKIIEKRQSVAFWCNPISGHATLYWYQQILGQGPKLLIQFQNNGVVDDSQLPKDRFSAERLKGVDSTLKIQPAKLEDSAVYLCASSLVPRQGHQLNTEAFFGQGTRLTVV.

J is TRBJ2-5 and V is TRBV20-1, with D perhaps TRBD1 or TRBD2 (5 bases each). Deletions cut 6 bases from V and 2 bases from J, with 13 bases between. This CDR3 contains 13 residues. Germline values: CDR1 DFQATT, CDR2 SNEGSKA (reference sequence). CDR3 DNA sequence: TGCAGTGCCCGGGACGGCAGACAAGAGACCCAGTACTTC. As protein: CSARDGRQETQYF.

The chain is built from TRBV4-3 and TRBJ1-1, with TRBD1 matching over 9 bases. Germline CDR1 is LGHNA and CDR2 is YSLEER. The CDR3 is 17 residues long. V shed 2 bases, J shed 0 bases, and the junction held 7 bases outside the gene matches. This CDR3 is CASSQFDRGDLNTEAFF. The DNA for the CDR3 is TGCGCCAGCAGCCAATTTGACAGGGGGGACCTGAACACTGAAGCTTTCTTT.

This clonotype turned up a few times. The rearrangement uses TRBV6-5 and TRBJ1-1; D is undetermined. The V end lost 6 bases, the J end lost 0 bases, and 14 bases lay between the germline ends. The CDR3 covers 15 residues. The germline V gene encodes CDR1 MNHEY and CDR2 SVGAGI. The CDR3 nucleotides read TGTGCCAGCAGCCTAACTCGGACGATGAACACTGAAGCTTTCTTT. Residues: CASSLTRTMNTEAFF.

The J gene is TRBJ2-3, the V gene TRBV29-1, with 9 positions matching TRBD2. The V gene end was trimmed by 7 bases and the J gene end by 5 bases; junction bases not matched to a gene: 7. Looked up from germline, CDR1 is SQVTM and CDR2 is ANQGSEA. The CDR3 has 13 residues. The CDR3 here is CSELAGEGDTQYF. In DNA, the CDR3 is TGCAGCGAGTTAGCGGGAGAAGGAGATACGCAGTATTTT.